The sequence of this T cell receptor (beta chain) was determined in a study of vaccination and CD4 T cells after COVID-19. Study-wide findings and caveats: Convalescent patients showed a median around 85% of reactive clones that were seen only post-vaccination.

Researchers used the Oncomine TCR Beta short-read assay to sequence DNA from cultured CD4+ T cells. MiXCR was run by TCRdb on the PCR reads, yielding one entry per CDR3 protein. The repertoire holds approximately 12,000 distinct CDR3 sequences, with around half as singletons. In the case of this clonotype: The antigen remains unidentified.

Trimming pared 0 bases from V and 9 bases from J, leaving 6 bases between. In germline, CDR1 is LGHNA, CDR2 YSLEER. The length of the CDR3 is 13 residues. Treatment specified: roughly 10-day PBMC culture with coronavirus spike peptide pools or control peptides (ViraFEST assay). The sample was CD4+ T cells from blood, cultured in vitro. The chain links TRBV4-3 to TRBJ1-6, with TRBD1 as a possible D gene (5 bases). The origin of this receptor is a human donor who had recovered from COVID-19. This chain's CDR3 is CASSQEGGSPLHF. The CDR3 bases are TGCGCCAGCAGCCAAGAGGGGGGTTCACCCCTCCACTTT.